The present T cell receptor beta chain was sequenced within a study of blood T cell repertoires in COVID-19. Whole-study context: Sites in the United States, Italy and Spain provided acute and convalescent COVID-19 samples. T cells, B-cell-depleted T cells, or PBMCs provided the cDNA or gDNA that served as material.

Trimming took off 6 bases at V and 0 bases at J, with 11 bases between the two ends. The CDR3 consists of 15 residues. Germline CDR1 reads MNHEY; CDR2 reads SVGAGI. Original analysis: Amplification from reference gene primers served as the basis for estimated nucleated cell counts. Method: immunoSEQ multiplex PCR; TCRdb's copy keeps in-frame clones and lacks some. That table gives V, J and clone size, and the DNA gave D and trimming. Seen here are approximately 120,000 clones, roughly 74% observed once, and the top ten hold more than 5.5%. The specimen sequenced was peripheral blood. The clonotype originates from a man aged 60 to 69 with acute or convalescent COVID-19. The chain links TRBV6-5 to TRBJ2-2; a possible D gene is TRBD2 (6 bases). Here the CDR3 DNA reads TGTGCCAGCAGCGTGGGACTCGCGAACACCGGGGAGCTGTTTTTT. Protein: CASSVGLANTGELFF.